These 5 T cell receptor beta chains were all obtained from the same sample, sequenced in a study of cytomegalovirus exposure and HLA in healthy donors. In the PCR, 60 Vbeta and 13 Jbeta primers were used. Repertoires were generated with immunoSEQ multiplex PCR, while TCRdb's copy carries only in-frame clones and drops some. Of under 200,000 clones in the sample, just over 75% were seen once. The sequencing input was PBMCs. The receptors were sampled from a woman in her 30s in good health and CMV-seropositive.

The chain combines TRBV9 with TRBJ2-1; a weak D match, TRBD2 (7 bases). The CDR3 totals 19 residues. Between the trimmed V and J ends, which lost 3 bases and 0 bases, there was a span of 22 bases. CDR1 and CDR2 from the germline V gene are SGDLS and YYNGEE. CDR3 nucleotides: TGTGCCAGCAGCGCGTCATGGGGAAAGCGGGACATCTCCTACAATGAGCAGTTCTTC. It yields the protein CASSASWGKRDISYNEQFF.

This rearrangement joins TRBV7-7 to TRBJ2-1, with TRBD2 as a possible D gene (6 bases). CDR3 length equals 17 residues. Trimming removed 2 bases from V and 4 bases from J, with 18 bases in between. From germline, CDR1 is SSHAT and CDR2 FNYEAQ (reference sequence). The chain's CDR3 is CASSLLPPGAMYNEQFF. The CDR3 DNA sequence: TGTGCCAGCAGCTTACTCCCCCCGGGAGCGATGTACAATGAGCAGTTCTTC.

The V and J genes are TRBV20-1 and TRBJ1-2; D gene ambiguous. V was cut by 3 bases and J by 8 bases, with 7 bases left in between. Germline CDR1 is DFQATT and CDR2 is SNEGSKA (reference sequence). The length of the CDR3 is 10 residues. The CDR3 protein is CSASPGGYTF. In DNA form, the CDR3 reads TGCAGTGCTAGTCCCGGGGGCTACACCTTC.

This chain joins TRBV28 and TRBJ2-1, with 7 bases fitting TRBD2. Germline V lookup: CDR1 MDHEN, CDR2 SYDVKM. V dropped 1 base and J dropped 9; count of bases not matched to a gene: 6. The CDR3 is made up of 14 amino acids. CDR3 bases: TGTGCCAGCAGTTTATCTGGCGGGGGAGCTGAGCAGTTCTTC. This gives the protein CASSLSGGGAEQFF.

V is TRBV9 and J is TRBJ2-7; maybe TRBD1 (6 bases). CDR1 and CDR2 (germline): SGDLS, YYNGEE. The V end lost 4 bases, the J end lost 4 bases, and 15 bases lay between the germline ends. CDR3 length: 14 amino acids. CDR3 in DNA: TGTGCCAGCAGCCTTGGGACAACGGGATACGAGCAGTACTTC. Amino acid sequence: CASSLGTTGYEQYF.